The sequence of this T cell receptor beta chain was determined in a study of cytomegalovirus exposure and HLA in healthy donors. Study-wide results and caveats: In the 95 to 150 validation repertoires, a later analysis found that first-cohort TCR clusters tended to co-occur. Investigators reported about 160 TCR beta chains as tied to cytomegalovirus.

Sequenced by immunoSEQ multiplex PCR; TCRdb stores in-frame clones only, minus some. The table includes 140,000 to 150,000 clones, just over 90% detected once. Trimming took off 0 bases at V and 3 bases at J, with 9 bases between the two ends. Germline loops: CDR1 SGHRS, CDR2 YFSETQ. The CDR3 is 14 residues long. This clone was seen a handful of times. Its antigen is unidentified. This TCR came from a man between 18 and 35 years old in good health and CMV-seronegative. V is TRBV5-1 and J is TRBJ1-2; D perhaps matches TRBD1 (6 bases). Sequencing was performed on PBMCs. The chain's CDR3 is CASSLAAGDYGYTF. CDR3 sequence (DNA): TGCGCCAGCAGCTTGGCGGCAGGGGACTATGGCTACACCTTC.